These 32 T cell receptor beta chains originate from one sample sequenced in a study of PD-L1 blockade in urothelial cancer. Here immunoSEQ multiplex PCR was the method, and the copy in TCRdb shows in-frame clones only, minus some. The sample carries 90,000 or so clones, 90% recorded once. Described time point: pretreatment peripheral blood. Sequenced material: PBMCs, taken around atezolizumab (anti-PD-L1) treatment. The receptor source for this set is a man aged 55 to 69 with urothelial cancer.

The chain recombines TRBV7-9 with TRBJ2-1; D remains ambiguous. V shed 5 bases and J shed 6 bases, with 11 bases lying between them. CDR3 length: 13 amino acids. Germline V gene lookup returns CDR1 SEHNR and CDR2 FQNEAQ (reference sequence). The CDR3 nucleotides read TGTGCCAGCAGCCCGAAAGCGAGCAATGAGCAGTTCTTC. It yields the protein CASSPKASNEQFF. Together with reference TRBV7-9 and TRBJ2-1, the CDR3 gives the full variable domain: DTGVSQNPRHKITKRGQNVTFRCDPISEHNRLYWYRQTLGQGPEFLTYFQNEAQLEKSRLLSDRFSAERPKGSFSTLEIQRTEQGDSAMYLCASSPKASNEQFFGPGTRLTVL.

This clone was seen only a few times. The V call is TRBV7-2, the J call TRBJ1-2; D might be TRBD1 (6 bases). V lost 3 bases, J lost 7 bases, and 15 bases lay in between. Germline CDR1 and CDR2: SGHTA and FQGNSA. This CDR3 contains 14 residues. CDR3 sequence (DNA): TGTGCCAGCAGCTTCGGGGGGAAACAGGGTGGCTACACCTTC. Its translation: CASSFGGKQGGYTF.

As DNA, the CDR3 is TGTGCCCTTGGGGGGACCTACGAGCAGTACTTC. Protein product: CALGGTYEQYF. This sequence joins TRBV30 and TRBJ2-7, with D tentatively TRBD2 (6 bases). This CDR3 is 11 amino acids long. Germline lookup yields CDR1 GTSNPN and CDR2 SVGIG (reference sequence). With 8 bases removed from V and 2 bases from J, the gap between germline ends came to 10 bases.

V usage is TRBV15 and J usage is TRBJ2-2, with D possibly being TRBD2 (6 bases). V gave up 0 bases and J gave up 7 bases, with 9 bases separating them. Germline values: CDR1 LNHNV, CDR2 YYDKDF (reference sequence). There are 14 residues in the CDR3. The CDR3 protein is CATSRDAGIGELFF. The CDR3 region has the DNA TGTGCCACCAGCAGAGATGCGGGAATCGGGGAGCTGTTTTTT.

This clone occurred once. The chain combines TRBV4-3 with TRBJ2-5, with D perhaps matching TRBD1 (5 bases). With 0 bases removed from V and 4 bases from J, the gap between germline ends came to 12 bases. Per the germline V gene, CDR1 is LGHNA and CDR2 is YSLEER. This CDR3 has 15 residues. This CDR3 is CASSQEYRTPETQYF. The CDR3 nucleotides are TGCGCCAGCAGCCAAGAGTACAGGACCCCAGAGACCCAGTACTTC.

The gene calls are TRBV19 and TRBJ2-1; the match to TRBD2 covers 14 bases. The CDR3 sequence is 17 residues long. From germline, CDR1 is LNHDA and CDR2 SQIVND (reference sequence). Trimming took 5 bases from V and 4 from J; bases not matched to a gene: 7. CDR3 in DNA: TGTGCCAGTAGTCTCCGACTAGCGGGAGGGATATACAATGAGCAGTTCTTC. Translated, it gives CASSLRLAGGIYNEQFF.

The chain uses TRBV29-1 and TRBJ1-1; D gene ambiguous. Trimming took off 4 bases at V and 1 base at J, with 7 bases between the two ends. Looked up from germline, CDR1 is SQVTM and CDR2 is ANQGSEA. This CDR3 contains 12 residues. The CDR3 nucleotides read TGCAGCGTTGCCACTAGGAACACTGAAGCTTTCTTT. Amino acid sequence: CSVATRNTEAFF.

This chain links TRBV5-1 with TRBJ2-3; D remains unclear. Germline V gives CDR1 SGHRS, CDR2 YFSETQ. The CDR3 totals 12 residues. The ends were cut back, 5 bases at V and 6 bases at J, with 10 bases in the middle. In nucleotides, the CDR3 is TGCGCCAGCAGGCCGAACCGGGATACGCAGTATTTT. This translates into CASRPNRDTQYF.

There are a few counts of this clone. This sequence joins TRBV28 and TRBJ1-5; unclear D gene. Germline CDR1 and CDR2: MDHEN and SYDVKM. This CDR3 spans 13 amino acids. V shed 7 bases and J shed 2 bases, with 9 bases lying between them. The CDR3: CASIPQGNQPQHF. In DNA, the CDR3 is TGTGCCAGCATCCCCCAGGGCAATCAGCCCCAGCATTTT. Combining the CDR3 with reference TRBV28 and TRBJ1-5 gives the whole variable domain DVKVTQSSRYLVKRTGEKVFLECVQDMDHENMFWYRQDPGLGLRLIYFSYDVKMKEKGDIPEGYSVSREKKERFSLILESASTNQTSMYLCASIPQGNQPQHFGDGTRLSIL.

This rearrangement joins TRBV6-5 to TRBJ2-5, with TRBD2 as a possible D gene (5 bases). This CDR3 is built from 15 residues. Looked up from germline, CDR1 is MNHEY and CDR2 is SVGAGI. Trimming took off 6 bases at V and 5 bases at J, with 19 bases between the two ends. The CDR3 sequence: CASSKEAKTGETQYF. CDR3 nucleotide sequence: TGTGCCAGCAGCAAGGAGGCCAAAACCGGTGAGACCCAGTACTTC.

The chain links TRBV7-2 to TRBJ1-2; a weak D match, TRBD1 (6 bases). Germline assignment: CDR1 SGHTA and CDR2 FQGNSA. There are 15 residues in the CDR3. V was pared by 0 bases and J by 1 base, with 9 bases between. This CDR3 reads CASSLAVGGNYGYTF. CDR3 coding DNA: TGTGCCAGCAGCTTAGCGGTAGGGGGTAACTATGGCTACACCTTC.

This clone was seen a single time. V gene TRBV11-2 combines with J gene TRBJ2-5; no definite D call. Trimming cost V 5 bases and J 3 bases, with 7 bases left between them. The germline gives CDR1 SGHAT, CDR2 FQNNGV. The CDR3 extends over 12 amino acids. The CDR3: CASSARKETQYF. The CDR3 bases are TGTGCCAGCAGCGCGAGAAAAGAGACCCAGTACTTC.

The chain uses TRBV10-3 and TRBJ2-5; 12 bases match TRBD2. Unmatched junction bases numbered 12, after V lost 4 bases and J lost 9 bases. The CDR3 has 16 amino acids. The germline gives CDR1 ENHRY, CDR2 SYGVKD. The CDR3 DNA reads TGTGCCATCAGTGTACTAGCGGGGGGCGTTAACGGGCCCCAGTACTTC. It is translated as CAISVLAGGVNGPQYF.

The chain couples TRBV9 to TRBJ2-3; D gene ambiguous. V shed 7 bases and J shed 6 bases, with 12 bases lying between them. Germline V gene sequence: CDR1 SGDLS, CDR2 YYNGEE. This CDR3 spans 12 amino acids. CDR3 in DNA: TGTGCCAGCTCAATAGGAGAGGATACGCAGTATTTT. Its protein is CASSIGEDTQYF.

The rearrangement links TRBV7-2 to TRBJ1-2, with D unclear. The ends were cut back, 1 base at V and 4 bases at J, with 7 bases in the middle. CDR3 length: 13 residues. The germline V gene encodes CDR1 SGHTA and CDR2 FQGNSA. CDR3 nucleotide sequence: TGTGCCAGCAGCTTAGGACGGAGCTATGGCTACACCTTC. Amino acid sequence: CASSLGRSYGYTF.

The chain carries TRBV7-2 and TRBJ2-7, with a possible D match to TRBD2 (6 bases). Germline V gives CDR1 SGHTA, CDR2 FQGNSA. This CDR3 contains 16 residues. With 0 bases removed from V and 2 bases from J, the gap between germline ends came to 14 bases. CDR3 DNA sequence: TGTGCCAGCAGCTTAGCGTCCGCAGGCGGGGCCTACGAGCAGTACTTC. This gives the protein CASSLASAGGAYEQYF.

The chain carries TRBV4-3 and TRBJ1-2; D is perhaps TRBD1 (6 bases). Germline V gene sequence: CDR1 LGHNA, CDR2 YSLEER. Trimming took 6 bases from V and 8 from J, leaving 22 bases between them. There are 15 residues in the CDR3. CDR3 loop: CASRYTEQGGYGYTF. CDR3 sequence (DNA): TGCGCCAGCAGGTATACTGAACAGGGTGGTTACGGCTACACCTTC.

CDR3 DNA: TGTGCCAGCAGCTTACAGACAGGACTCACAGATACGCAGTATTTT. Its translation: CASSLQTGLTDTQYF. The chain uses TRBV7-9 and TRBJ2-3; perhaps TRBD1 as D (6 bases). The ends were cut back, 2 bases at V and 2 bases at J, with 11 bases in the middle. This CDR3 is 15 amino acids long. Germline V gene data show CDR1 as SEHNR and CDR2 as FQNEAQ (reference sequence).

The chain uses TRBV2 and TRBJ2-2; 10 bases are shared with TRBD1. This CDR3 comprises 17 residues. The trim removed 8 bases at V and 3 bases at J, leaving 12 bases unmatched. Per germline, CDR1 SNHLY and CDR2 FYNNEI. CDR3 DNA sequence: TGTGCCAGCCCAAATTTACCGGGACAGGGGTACACCGGGGAGCTGTTTTTT. It encodes CASPNLPGQGYTGELFF. Full variable domain (missing parts from reference TRBV2 and TRBJ2-2): EPEVTQTPSHQVTQMGQEVILRCVPISNHLYFYWYRQILGQKVEFLVSFYNNEISEKSEIFDDQFSVERPDGSNFTLKIRSTKLEDSAMYFCASPNLPGQGYTGELFFGEGSRLTVL.

The V and J genes are TRBV30 and TRBJ2-7, with TRBD1 as a possible D gene (6 bases). The CDR3 extends over 13 amino acids. The germline CDR1 and CDR2 sequences are GTSNPN and SVGIG (reference sequence). The ends were cut back, 5 bases at V and 3 bases at J, with 14 bases in the middle. The DNA for the CDR3 is TGTGCCTGGGGGGACACGGTATACTACGAGCAGTACTTC. It encodes CAWGDTVYYEQYF.

This chain joins TRBV19 and TRBJ2-7, with D perhaps TRBD1 (6 bases). CDR3 length equals 14 residues. Germline CDR1 and CDR2: LNHDA and SQIVND (reference sequence). Trimming took off 4 bases at V and 3 bases at J, with 13 bases between the two ends. In nucleotides, the CDR3 is TGTGCCAGTAGTACGGGACATCAATTCTACGAGCAGTACTTC. Translated: CASSTGHQFYEQYF.

The chain joins TRBV14 to TRBJ2-7; D gene unclear. Germline CDR1 is SGHDN and CDR2 is FVKESK. The CDR3 runs 11 residues. V lost 2 bases and J 5 bases, leaving 4 bases between the germline ends. In nucleotides, the CDR3 is TGTGCCAGCAGCCAATTCGACGAGCAGTACTTC. Encoded protein: CASSQFDEQYF.

CDR3 amino acids: CASSPGLAGGKETQYF. CDR3 nucleotide sequence: TGTGCCAGCTCACCGGGACTAGCGGGGGGAAAAGAGACCCAGTACTTC. The V gene is TRBV18, the J gene TRBJ2-5; TRBD2 matches 15 bases. Trimming at V came to 3 bases and at J to 3 bases, leaving 2 bases not matched to a gene. Germline V gene lookup returns CDR1 KGHSH and CDR2 LQKENI. The CDR3 covers 16 residues.

The genes are TRBV7-2 and TRBJ1-6; D uncertain. Trimming stripped 5 bases from V and 9 bases from J, with 8 bases between. Germline CDR1 reads SGHTA; CDR2 reads FQGNSA. The CDR3 is made up of 12 amino acids. The CDR3 region is CASSRDTSPLHF. Written as DNA, the CDR3 is TGTGCCAGCAGCCGGGATACTTCACCCCTCCACTTT.

The rearrangement joins TRBV5-6 to TRBJ1-1; 8 bases map to TRBD1. V dropped 2 bases and J dropped 8; count of bases not matched to a gene: 2. The CDR3 contains 12 residues. Germline V gene lookup returns CDR1 SGHDT and CDR2 YYEEEE. CDR3 amino acids: CASSFTGGEAFF. For the CDR3, the DNA is TGTGCCAGCAGCTTTACAGGGGGAGAAGCTTTCTTT. The full variable domain, completed using reference TRBV5-6 and TRBJ1-1, is DAGVTQSPTHLIKTRGQQVTLRCSPKSGHDTVSWYQQALGQGPQFIFQYYEEEERQRGNFPDRFSGHQFPNYSSELNVNALLLGDSALYLCASSFTGGEAFFGQGTRLTVV.

The chain joins TRBV6-4 to TRBJ1-3; tentatively, D is TRBD1 (5 bases). The CDR3 is made up of 17 amino acids. Germline V gives CDR1 MRHNA, CDR2 SNTAGT. The V end was cut by 3 bases, the J end by 0 bases, with 15 bases between. The CDR3 region is CASSDWTPDSSGNTIYF. The CDR3 coding sequence is TGTGCCAGCAGTGATTGGACACCCGACAGCTCTGGAAACACCATATATTTT.

J is TRBJ1-2 and V is TRBV23-1, with a weak D call TRBD1 (6 bases). TRBV23-1 is placed among ORFs of uncertain function. This CDR3 is built from 14 residues. V was pared by 8 bases and J by 0 bases, with 13 bases between. The CDR3 is CASFYRAANYGYTF. The CDR3 DNA follows: TGCGCCAGCTTTTACAGGGCCGCTAACTATGGCTACACCTTC.

This clone was recorded once. The V gene is TRBV30, the J gene TRBJ1-5, with D tentatively TRBD1 (6 bases). Trimming shortened V by 0 bases and J by 2 bases, and 14 bases separated the two germline ends. Per the germline V gene, CDR1 is GTSNPN and CDR2 is SVGIG (reference sequence). The CDR3 has 16 residues. The CDR3 spells CAWSVQAGARNQPQHF. CDR3 coding DNA: TGTGCCTGGAGTGTACAAGCAGGGGCCCGCAATCAGCCCCAGCATTTT. The whole variable domain, filled in from reference TRBV30 and TRBJ1-5, reads SQTIHQWPATLVQPVGSPLSLECTVEGTSNPNLYWYRQAAGRGLQLLFYSVGIGQISSEVPQNLSASRPQDRQFILSSKKLLLSDSGFYLCAWSVQAGARNQPQHFGDGTRLSIL.

The chain employs TRBV6-1 and TRBJ1-3, with 7 bases aligning to TRBD1. Germline CDR1 MNHNS, CDR2 SASEGT. The CDR3 consists of 14 residues. The V and J ends lost 4 bases and 2 bases, in that order; junction bases with no gene match: 2. The DNA for the CDR3 is TGTGCCAGCAGTGGAACAGGGGCTGGAAACACCATATATTTT. Protein sequence: CASSGTGAGNTIYF.

CDR3 in DNA: TGCGCCAGCAGCGGGGATGCGGGAGCCCAAGAGACCCAGTACTTC. Protein: CASSGDAGAQETQYF. The J gene is TRBJ2-5, the V gene TRBV5-1; 7 positions agree with TRBD2. Germline V gene lookup returns CDR1 SGHRS and CDR2 YFSETQ. J gave up 1 base and V 4 bases, and 7 bases lay outside the gene matches. The CDR3 loop spans 15 amino acids. The full variable domain, in which reference TRBV5-1 and TRBJ2-5 provide the parts outside the CDR3, is KAGVTQTPRYLIKTRGQQVTLSCSPISGHRSVSWYQQTPGQGLQFLFEYFSETQRNKGNFPGRFSGRQFSNSRSEMNVSTLELGDSALYLCASSGDAGAQETQYFGPGTRLLVL.

The rearrangement links TRBV5-4 to TRBJ2-2, with D tentatively TRBD2 (6 bases). This CDR3 spans 15 amino acids. V shed 3 bases and J shed 2 bases, with 11 bases lying between them. Germline CDR1 is SGHNT and CDR2 is YYREEE (reference sequence). The CDR3 DNA reads as TGTGCCAGCAGCTCAGGGACTGCCAACACCGGGGAGCTGTTTTTT. It translates to CASSSGTANTGELFF.

The chain uses TRBV2 and TRBJ1-2; TRBD1 matches 7 bases. V lost 7 bases to trimming and J lost 0 bases; unmatched junction nucleotides: 8. Looked up from germline, CDR1 is SNHLY and CDR2 is FYNNEI. The CDR3 runs 15 residues. In nucleotides, the CDR3 is TGTGCCAGCATAATGACAGGGCTATCTAACTATGGCTACACCTTC. It is translated as CASIMTGLSNYGYTF.